Below, 24 T cell receptor beta chains from the same sample are listed, as sequenced in a study of technical replicates of blood from a handful of donors. TCRdb keeps only in-frame clones here, not all; method: immunoSEQ multiplex PCR. Altogether roughly 87,000 clones are present, approximately 93% being singletons, with the ten largest covering about 0.25%. The sample comprised T cells isolated from PBMCs. These receptors all come from a human donor in good health.

This clone has just one count. This sequence joins TRBV5-1 and TRBJ2-1; no definite D call. V was cut by 0 bases and J by 7 bases, with 8 bases left in between. This CDR3 is 13 amino acids long. Germline CDR1 SGHRS, CDR2 YFSETQ. The CDR3 protein is CASSLVVANEQFF. CDR3 DNA: TGCGCCAGCAGCTTGGTGGTGGCTAATGAGCAGTTCTTC.

V and J are TRBV7-9 and TRBJ2-1; 9 bases map to TRBD2. Germline lookup yields CDR1 SEHNR and CDR2 FQNEAQ (reference sequence). V lost 1 base, J lost 9 bases, and 7 bases stayed unmatched. This CDR3 has 15 residues. The CDR3 here is CASSLVQRGDIEQFF. CDR3 nucleotides: TGTGCCAGCAGCTTAGTCCAGCGGGGGGATATTGAGCAGTTCTTC.

The V and J genes are TRBV5-1 and TRBJ2-7; 8 bases are a match to TRBD2. Losses at the gene ends were 3 bases for V and 2 bases for J; bases not matched to a gene: 16. The CDR3 is 18 residues long. Germline assignment: CDR1 SGHRS and CDR2 YFSETQ. CDR3 in DNA: TGCGCCAGCAGCTCCGTTTCGGGTAGGCGGGAGGCCGCCTACGAGCAGTACTTC. This translates into CASSSVSGRREAAYEQYF.

This CDR3 reads CASSQAIQGAGGYTF. The CDR3 DNA reads as TGCGCCAGCAGCCAGGCAATACAGGGGGCGGGTGGCTACACCTTC. V is TRBV4-1 and J is TRBJ1-2; 9 bases are a match to TRBD1. The V and J ends lost 3 bases and 7 bases, in that order; junction bases with no gene match: 9. Germline V gene data show CDR1 as MGHRA and CDR2 as YSYEKL. CDR3 size: 15 residues.

The rearrangement joins TRBV7-2 to TRBJ2-3; the match to TRBD2 covers 9 bases. From germline, CDR1 is SGHTA and CDR2 FQGNSA. The CDR3 is made up of 18 amino acids. The V and J ends lost 4 bases and 1 base, in that order; junction bases with no gene match: 12. CDR3 in DNA: TGTGCCAGCAGCTCCATGGCTCGCGGGGGGGGTGGCACAGATACGCAGTATTTT. It is translated as CASSSMARGGGGTDTQYF.

The J gene is TRBJ2-1, the V gene TRBV29-1, with D possibly matching TRBD2 (6 bases). CDR1 SQVTM and CDR2 ANQGSEA come from the germline V gene. This CDR3 is 15 amino acids long. The germline V and J ends were trimmed by 6 bases and 4 bases, with 19 bases remaining between them. DNA for the CDR3: TGCAGCGTGGAACTAGACCCGGGGGATTACAATGAGCAGTTCTTC. It encodes CSVELDPGDYNEQFF.

The gene calls are TRBV7-9 and TRBJ1-6; 9 bases agree with TRBD1. This CDR3 is 15 amino acids long. V lost 6 bases, J lost 7 bases, and 7 bases stayed unmatched. Germline V gives CDR1 SEHNR, CDR2 FQNEAQ (reference sequence). The CDR3 spells CASSLIGQGNSPLHF. The CDR3 coding sequence is TGTGCCAGCAGTCTAATAGGACAGGGGAATTCACCCCTCCACTTT.

This sequence joins TRBV7-8 and TRBJ1-2; D may be TRBD1 (5 bases). The germline V gene has CDR1 SGHVS and CDR2 FQNEAQ. V gave up 5 bases and J gave up 2 bases, with 9 bases separating them. This CDR3 region has 13 residues. In DNA form, the CDR3 reads TGTGCCAGCAGCCGAGACAGCAACTATGGCTACACCTTC. It is translated as CASSRDSNYGYTF.

This clone was seen just once. The chain is built from TRBV10-3 and TRBJ1-4; D perhaps matches TRBD1 (5 bases). Trimming took off 2 bases at V and 6 bases at J, with 16 bases between the two ends. Germline-derived CDR1 and CDR2 are ENHRY and SYGVKD. The CDR3 runs to 16 residues. This chain's CDR3 is CAISEREGKDYEKLFF. DNA of the CDR3: TGTGCCATCAGTGAGAGGGAGGGGAAGGATTATGAAAAACTGTTTTTT.

The CDR3 DNA follows: TGTGCCAGCAGCTTGGCGGGATACCGGGGAAATCAGCCCCAGCATTTT. It specifies CASSLAGYRGNQPQHF. V and J are TRBV5-4 and TRBJ1-5; D is uncertain. V was shortened by 0 bases and J by 4 bases, with 14 bases between the two germline ends. The germline V gene encodes CDR1 SGHNT and CDR2 YYREEE (reference sequence). This CDR3 comprises 16 residues.

V usage is TRBV7-8 and J usage is TRBJ2-7; TRBD2 might be the D (5 bases). Germline lookup yields CDR1 SGHVS and CDR2 FQNEAQ. The CDR3 has 14 amino acids. Trimming pared 2 bases from V and 0 bases from J, leaving 8 bases between. This CDR3 reads CASSLRDTSYEQYF. CDR3 nucleotides: TGTGCCAGCAGCTTACGGGATACCTCCTACGAGCAGTACTTC.

The rearrangement uses TRBV6-1 and TRBJ2-4; TRBD2 matches at 7 bases. The length of the CDR3 is 17 residues. Germline-derived CDR1 and CDR2 are MNHNS and SASEGT. V lost 0 bases and J lost 5; bases outside the gene matches: 10. CDR3 bases: TGTGCCAGCAGTGAAGCAAGGGGAGGGAGTAGGGAAAACATTCAGTACTTC. It yields the protein CASSEARGGSRENIQYF.

The gene calls are TRBV5-1 and TRBJ2-7, with TRBD1 identical over 7 bases. CDR1 and CDR2 (germline): SGHRS, YFSETQ. After removal of 3 bases from V and 2 bases from J, the junction contained 5 bases not matched to a gene. CDR3 length equals 14 residues. This CDR3 reads CASSSRQGAYEQYF. In DNA, the CDR3 is TGCGCCAGCAGCTCGAGACAGGGAGCCTACGAGCAGTACTTC. Based on the CDR3 plus reference TRBV5-1 and TRBJ2-7, the full variable domain is KAGVTQTPRYLIKTRGQQVTLSCSPISGHRSVSWYQQTPGQGLQFLFEYFSETQRNKGNFPGRFSGRQFSNSRSEMNVSTLELGDSALYLCASSSRQGAYEQYFGPGTRLTVT.

The chain joins TRBV28 to TRBJ2-5; the match to TRBD2 covers 11 bases. Germline V gene lookup returns CDR1 MDHEN and CDR2 SYDVKM. The J segment lost 2 bases and the V segment lost 3 bases, leaving 23 bases of the junction unmatched. The CDR3 totals 22 residues. DNA of the CDR3: TGTGCCAGCAGTTTTGGATTTCTAGGGGGAACTAGCGGGAGAACGGGGCAAGAGACCCAGTACTTC. It yields the protein CASSFGFLGGTSGRTGQETQYF. The full variable domain, its missing parts supplied by reference TRBV28 and TRBJ2-5, is DVKVTQSSRYLVKRTGEKVFLECVQDMDHENMFWYRQDPGLGLRLIYFSYDVKMKEKGDIPEGYSVSREKKERFSLILESASTNQTSMYLCASSFGFLGGTSGRTGQETQYFGPGTRLLVL.

The chain is built from TRBV30 and TRBJ1-4; TRBD1 might be the D (5 bases). The V gene's germline CDR1 is GTSNPN and CDR2 SVGIG (reference sequence). This CDR3 has 15 amino acids. The germline V and J ends were trimmed by 0 bases and 3 bases, with 11 bases remaining between them. CDR3 DNA: TGTGCCTGGAGTGTATATGGGGCAGCTAATGAAAAACTGTTTTTT. Residues: CAWSVYGAANEKLFF.

This chain uses TRBV25-1 with TRBJ2-7; TRBD1 is a possible D gene (6 bases). The germline V gene has CDR1 MGHDK and CDR2 SYGVNS. The CDR3 consists of 12 residues. The V end lost 3 bases, the J end lost 7 bases, and 10 bases lay between the germline ends. The CDR3 DNA reads as TGTGCCAGCAGTGAGGGGGCCGGGGAGCAGTACTTC. This encodes CASSEGAGEQYF.

The V call is TRBV5-1, the J call TRBJ2-7, with TRBD1 matching over 8 bases. Trimming at V came to 3 bases and at J to 6 bases, leaving 14 bases not matched to a gene. This CDR3 has 16 amino acids. Germline V gene data show CDR1 as SGHRS and CDR2 as YFSETQ. CDR3 nucleotides: TGCGCCAGCAGCTCTGTGAGGGGCAGGGGGCTGCCCGAGCAGTACTTC. Translated: CASSSVRGRGLPEQYF.

CDR3 coding DNA: TGTGCCAGCAGCTTAGCGGTGACAGGTGGCAATCAGCCCCAGCATTTT. Residues: CASSLAVTGGNQPQHF. The V gene is TRBV7-2, the J gene TRBJ1-5; D may be TRBD1 (6 bases). The CDR3 covers 16 residues. V was cut by 0 bases and J by 2 bases, with 11 bases left in between. Per the germline V gene, CDR1 is SGHTA and CDR2 is FQGNSA. The full variable domain, in which reference TRBV7-2 and TRBJ1-5 provide the parts outside the CDR3, is GAGVSQSPSNKVTEKGKDVELRCDPISGHTALYWYRQSLGQGLEFLIYFQGNSAPDKSGLPSDRFSAERTGGSVSTLTIQRTQQEDSAVYLCASSLAVTGGNQPQHFGDGTRLSIL.

The V call is TRBV7-3, the J call TRBJ2-7; the match to TRBD2 covers 9 bases. The V gene end was trimmed by 1 base and the J gene end by 0 bases; junction bases not matched to a gene: 1. CDR3 length: 15 amino acids. Germline values: CDR1 SGHTA, CDR2 FQGTGA. DNA for the CDR3: TGTGCCAGCAGCTTAAGCGGGGGGGGCTCCTACGAGCAGTACTTC. It encodes CASSLSGGGSYEQYF.

The V and J genes are TRBV5-1 and TRBJ2-7; the match to TRBD2 covers 9 bases. The ends lost 3 bases at V and 3 bases at J; junction bases unmatched: 1. Germline loops: CDR1 SGHRS, CDR2 YFSETQ. This CDR3 contains 13 residues. The CDR3 loop is CASSWREGYEQYF. CDR3 in DNA: TGCGCCAGCAGCTGGCGGGAGGGCTACGAGCAGTACTTC.

CDR3 region: CASSLGQGSEKLFF. As DNA, the CDR3 is TGCGCCAGCAGCTTAGGACAGGGGAGTGAAAAACTGTTTTTT. J is TRBJ1-4 and V is TRBV5-1; 9 positions agree with TRBD1. V was clipped by 2 bases and J by 7 bases; unmatched bases: 3. CDR3 size: 14 residues. Germline V gene data show CDR1 as SGHRS and CDR2 as YFSETQ.

The chain employs TRBV5-1 and TRBJ2-7; 7 bases agree with TRBD1. CDR3 size: 15 residues. Per the germline V gene, CDR1 is SGHRS and CDR2 is YFSETQ. Unmatched junction bases numbered 10, after V lost 5 bases and J lost 2 bases. CDR3 nucleotide sequence: TGCGCCAGCAGTTATGGGACAGCTGCTACCTACGAGCAGTACTTC. This translates into CASSYGTAATYEQYF.

The V gene is TRBV5-1, the J gene TRBJ1-2; D is possibly TRBD1 (6 bases). This CDR3 region has 14 residues. The V gene's germline CDR1 is SGHRS and CDR2 YFSETQ. V was trimmed by 1 base and J by 4 bases, leaving 11 bases between them. CDR3 loop: CASSLSGGRYGYTF. CDR3 DNA sequence: TGCGCCAGCAGCTTGTCCGGGGGGCGCTATGGCTACACCTTC.

CDR3 coding DNA: TGCGCCAGCAGTCACGGACAGGGGGCTGAAGCTTTCTTT. Translated: CASSHGQGAEAFF. The chain employs TRBV10-2 and TRBJ1-1; 10 nucleotides match TRBD1. Trimming cost V 5 bases and J 6 bases; bases outside gene matches: 3. CDR3 size: 13 residues. The germline V gene has CDR1 WSHSY and CDR2 SAAADI.